The 14 T cell receptor beta chains below all came from one sample that was sequenced in a study of cytotoxic CD8 clonotypes in ibrutinib-treated CLL. Profiled with immunoSEQ multiplex PCR; TCRdb holds only in-frame clones, not every one. This repertoire shows about 68,000 clones, 65% to 85% found once; its top ten account for roughly 8%. The sequencing used PBMCs, collected at disease progression, from a patient treated with ibrutinib. The receptors shown here come from a human donor with chronic lymphocytic leukemia.

The V gene is TRBV30, the J gene TRBJ1-1; TRBD1 is a possible D gene (6 bases). The CDR3 has 14 amino acids. CDR1 and CDR2 from the germline V gene are GTSNPN and SVGIG (reference sequence). V was shortened by 3 bases and J by 4 bases, with 15 bases between the two germline ends. CDR3 residues: CAWRGTGFGTEAFF. The DNA of the CDR3 is TGTGCCTGGAGGGGTACAGGGTTTGGCACTGAAGCTTTCTTT.

The chain employs TRBV11-3 and TRBJ1-6; unclear D gene. Germline CDR1 reads SGHNT; CDR2 reads YENEEA. The ends were cut back, 1 base at V and 10 bases at J, with 8 bases in the middle. This CDR3 contains 13 residues. CDR3 amino acids: CASSLGAGSPLHF. DNA for the CDR3: TGTGCCAGCAGCTTAGGGGCAGGATCACCCCTCCACTTT.

This chain links TRBV7-8 with TRBJ1-4; 7 bases line up with TRBD1. CDR3 length: 14 amino acids. Trimming at V came to 6 bases and at J to 4 bases, leaving 5 bases not matched to a gene. CDR1 SGHVS and CDR2 FQNEAQ come from the germline V gene. The CDR3 DNA reads as TGTGCCAGCAGGGCCGGGACAGTTAATGAAAAACTGTTTTTT. This gives the protein CASRAGTVNEKLFF.

The rearrangement uses TRBV6-5 and TRBJ2-1; no clear D gene. Trimming took 6 bases from V and 4 from J, leaving 4 bases between them. Germline loops: CDR1 MNHEY, CDR2 SVGAGI. CDR3 length: 11 residues. CDR3 loop: CASRLYNEQFF. As DNA, the CDR3 is TGTGCCAGCAGATTATACAATGAGCAGTTCTTC.

This clone has just a few counts. The chain carries TRBV28 and TRBJ1-5, with D possibly TRBD1 on 6 matching bases. CDR1 is MDHEN, CDR2 SYDVKM, per germline. V was trimmed by 6 bases and J by 3 bases, leaving 12 bases between them. This CDR3 spans 14 amino acids. This CDR3 is CASSPRGYNQPQHF. The CDR3 DNA follows: TGTGCCAGCAGCCCGAGGGGGTACAATCAGCCCCAGCATTTT.

This clone was detected a few times. The rearrangement links TRBV5-1 to TRBJ1-1; perhaps TRBD1 as D (6 bases). CDR1 is SGHRS and CDR2 is YFSETQ in the germline V gene. The CDR3 length is 15 residues. The V gene lost 3 bases and the J gene lost 1 base, with 13 bases spanning the gap. The CDR3 sequence is CASSWRQGKNTEAFF. The CDR3 region has the DNA TGCGCCAGCAGCTGGCGTCAGGGGAAGAACACTGAAGCTTTCTTT.

This chain connects TRBV5-4 to TRBJ1-1; D remains ambiguous. The germline V gene has CDR1 SGHNT and CDR2 YYREEE (reference sequence). Trimming took 2 bases from V and 7 from J, leaving 9 bases between them. The CDR3 contains 12 residues. The DNA of the CDR3 is TGTGCCAGCAGCTTAGAGGGCCGTGAAGCTTTCTTT. This gives the protein CASSLEGREAFF.

The gene calls are TRBV6-8 and TRBJ1-5, with a weak D call TRBD1 (6 bases). V was shortened by 2 bases and J by 5 bases, with 10 bases between the two germline ends. The CDR3 is made up of 14 amino acids. The germline V gene has CDR1 MNHGY and CDR2 SAAAGT. The CDR3 coding sequence is TGTGCCAGCAGTTACGAGGGGGAGGATCAGCCCCAGCATTTT. Its translation: CASSYEGEDQPQHF.

This rearrangement joins TRBV29-1 to TRBJ1-1; unclear D gene. The germline V gene has CDR1 SQVTM and CDR2 ANQGSEA. V dropped 6 bases and J dropped 8 bases, with 13 bases sitting between them. This CDR3 region has 11 residues. For the CDR3, the DNA is TGCAGCGTCCTATCGAATACCGAAGCTTTCTTT. It translates to CSVLSNTEAFF. Supplemented by reference TRBV29-1 and TRBJ1-1, the full variable domain reads SAVISQKPSRDICQRGTSLTIQCQVDSQVTMMFWYRQQPGQSLTLIATANQGSEATYESGFVIDKFPISRPNLTFSTLTVSNMSPEDSSIYLCSVLSNTEAFFGQGTRLTVV.

This clone was seen a single time. The V and J genes are TRBV6-4 and TRBJ1-2, with TRBD1 matching over 7 bases. The CDR3 has 15 amino acids. V was clipped by 6 bases and J by 8 bases; unmatched bases: 15. CDR1 MRHNA and CDR2 SNTAGT come from the germline V gene. The CDR3 region is CASSPPKRDSRGYTF. CDR3 nucleotides: TGTGCCAGCAGCCCTCCGAAGAGGGACAGTCGGGGCTACACCTTC.

The chain employs TRBV18 and TRBJ1-3, with D maybe TRBD1 (5 bases). The CDR3 has 15 residues. The V end was cut by 4 bases, the J end by 1 base, with 11 bases between. Germline lookup yields CDR1 KGHSH and CDR2 LQKENI. This chain's CDR3 is CASSQEGQSGNTIYF. The CDR3 coding sequence is TGTGCCAGCTCACAGGAGGGGCAGTCTGGAAACACCATATATTTT.

The gene calls are TRBV4-1 and TRBJ1-3; D unclear. This CDR3 spans 16 amino acids. The germline V gene encodes CDR1 MGHRA and CDR2 YSYEKL. V was clipped by 6 bases and J by 2 bases, with 17 bases between them. CDR3 region: CASSRGEVSPGNTIYF. The DNA of the CDR3 is TGCGCCAGCAGTCGAGGCGAGGTCTCCCCTGGAAACACCATATATTTT.

The chain uses TRBV5-6 and TRBJ2-3, with D perhaps matching TRBD1 or TRBD2 (6 bases each). V was pared by 0 bases and J by 5 bases, with 22 bases between. Looked up from germline, CDR1 is SGHDT and CDR2 is YYEEEE. CDR3 length: 18 amino acids. The CDR3 DNA follows: TGTGCCAGCAGCTTGGTTTTAGGGGGGTATGGGGTCGTAGATACGCAGTATTTT. Translation: CASSLVLGGYGVVDTQYF.

V and J are TRBV5-1 and TRBJ2-7, with TRBD1 as a possible D gene (5 bases). Germline CDR1 reads SGHRS; CDR2 reads YFSETQ. V lost 0 bases to trimming and J lost 0 bases, with 10 bases between them. The CDR3 loop spans 15 amino acids. The CDR3 DNA reads TGCGCCAGCAGCTTGGACAGGACGAGCTCCTACGAGCAGTACTTC. Translation: CASSLDRTSSYEQYF.